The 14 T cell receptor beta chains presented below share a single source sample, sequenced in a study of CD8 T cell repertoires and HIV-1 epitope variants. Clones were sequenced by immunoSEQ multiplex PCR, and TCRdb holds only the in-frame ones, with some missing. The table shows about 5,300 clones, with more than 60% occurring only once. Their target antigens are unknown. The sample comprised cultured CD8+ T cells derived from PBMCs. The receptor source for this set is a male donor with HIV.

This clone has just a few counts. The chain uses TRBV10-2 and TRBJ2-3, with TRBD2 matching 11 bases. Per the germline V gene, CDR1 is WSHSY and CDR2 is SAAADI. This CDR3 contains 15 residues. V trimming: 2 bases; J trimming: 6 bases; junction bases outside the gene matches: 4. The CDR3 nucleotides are TGCGCCAGCAGTGAGATAGGACTAGCGGGCGATACGCAGTATTTT. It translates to CASSEIGLAGDTQYF.

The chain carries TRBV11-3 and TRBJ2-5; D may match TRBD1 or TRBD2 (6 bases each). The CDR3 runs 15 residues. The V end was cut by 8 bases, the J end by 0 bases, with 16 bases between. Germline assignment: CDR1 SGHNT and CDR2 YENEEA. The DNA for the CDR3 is TGTGCCAGCTCCCAAGGGGGGAGCTACCAAGAGACCCAGTACTTC. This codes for CASSQGGSYQETQYF.

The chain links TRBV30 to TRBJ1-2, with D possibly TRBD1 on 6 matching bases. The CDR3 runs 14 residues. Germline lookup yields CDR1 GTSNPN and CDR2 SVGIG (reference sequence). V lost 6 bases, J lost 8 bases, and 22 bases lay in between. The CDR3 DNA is TGTGCCTGCCCTACAGGGAGCTCCTCGGGGGGCTACACCTTC. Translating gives CACPTGSSSGGYTF.

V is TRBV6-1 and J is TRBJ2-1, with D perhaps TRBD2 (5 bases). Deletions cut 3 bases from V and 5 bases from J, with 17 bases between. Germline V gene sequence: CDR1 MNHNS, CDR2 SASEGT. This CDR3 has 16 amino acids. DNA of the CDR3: TGTGCCAGCAGTGACTACCATCCTGCGGGTCACAATGAGCAGTTCTTC. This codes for CASSDYHPAGHNEQFF.

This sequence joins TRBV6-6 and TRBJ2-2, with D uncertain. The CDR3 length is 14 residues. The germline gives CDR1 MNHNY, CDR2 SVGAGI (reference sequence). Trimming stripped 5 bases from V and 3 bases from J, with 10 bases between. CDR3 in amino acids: CASSDIGDTGELFF. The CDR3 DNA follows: TGTGCCAGCAGTGACATAGGAGACACCGGGGAGCTGTTTTTT.

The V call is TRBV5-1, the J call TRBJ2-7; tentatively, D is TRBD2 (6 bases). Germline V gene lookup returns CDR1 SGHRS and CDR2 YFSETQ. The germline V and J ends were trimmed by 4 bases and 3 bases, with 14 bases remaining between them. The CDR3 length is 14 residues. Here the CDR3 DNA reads TGCGCCAGCAGCCCTCGGGACTCCCTCTACGAGCAGTACTTC. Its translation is CASSPRDSLYEQYF. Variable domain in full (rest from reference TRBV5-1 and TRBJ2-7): KAGVTQTPRYLIKTRGQQVTLSCSPISGHRSVSWYQQTPGQGLQFLFEYFSETQRNKGNFPGRFSGRQFSNSRSEMNVSTLELGDSALYLCASSPRDSLYEQYFGPGTRLTVT.

In nucleotides, the CDR3 is TGTGCCAGCTCATCCCCCGAACAGGGCTTCGGCAATCAGCCCCAGCATTTT. This translates into CASSSPEQGFGNQPQHF. The gene calls are TRBV18 and TRBJ1-5, with D perhaps TRBD1 (6 bases). This CDR3 has 17 residues. Germline V gives CDR1 KGHSH, CDR2 LQKENI. Trimming pared 5 bases from V and 2 bases from J, leaving 19 bases between.

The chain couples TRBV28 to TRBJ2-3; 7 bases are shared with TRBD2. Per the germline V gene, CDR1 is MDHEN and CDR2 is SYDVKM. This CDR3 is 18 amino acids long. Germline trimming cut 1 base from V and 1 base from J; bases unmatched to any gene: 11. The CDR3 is CASSLLGGGLPGTDTQYF. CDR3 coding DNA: TGTGCCAGCAGTTTATTGGGGGGGGGACTCCCCGGCACAGATACGCAGTATTTT.

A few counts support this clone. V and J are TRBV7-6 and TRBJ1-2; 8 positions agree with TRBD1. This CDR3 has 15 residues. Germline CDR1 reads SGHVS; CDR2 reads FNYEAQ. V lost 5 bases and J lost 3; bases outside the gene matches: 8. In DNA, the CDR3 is TGTGCCAGCAGCGTAGGGACAGGTGCTGACTATGGCTACACCTTC. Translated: CASSVGTGADYGYTF. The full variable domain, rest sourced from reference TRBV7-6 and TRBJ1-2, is GAGVSQSPRYKVTKRGQDVALRCDPISGHVSLYWYRQALGQGPEFLTYFNYEAQQDKSGLPNDRFSAERPEGSISTLTIQRTEQRDSAMYRCASSVGTGADYGYTFGSGTRLTVV.

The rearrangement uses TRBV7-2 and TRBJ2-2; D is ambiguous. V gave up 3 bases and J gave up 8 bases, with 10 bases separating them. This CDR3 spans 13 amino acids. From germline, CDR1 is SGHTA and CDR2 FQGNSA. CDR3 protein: CASSLKSSGELFF. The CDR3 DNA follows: TGTGCCAGCAGCTTGAAGAGTTCTGGGGAGCTGTTTTTT.

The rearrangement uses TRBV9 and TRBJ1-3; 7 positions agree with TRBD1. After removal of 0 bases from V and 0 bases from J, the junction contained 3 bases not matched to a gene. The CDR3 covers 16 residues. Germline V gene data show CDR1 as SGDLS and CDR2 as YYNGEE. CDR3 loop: CASSVGQGISGNTIYF. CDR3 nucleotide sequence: TGTGCCAGCAGCGTAGGACAGGGAATCTCTGGAAACACCATATATTTT. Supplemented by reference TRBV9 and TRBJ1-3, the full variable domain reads DSGVTQTPKHLITATGQRVTLRCSPRSGDLSVYWYQQSLDQGLQFLIQYYNGEERAKGNILERFSAQQFPDLHSELNLSSLELGDSALYFCASSVGQGISGNTIYFGEGSWLTVV.

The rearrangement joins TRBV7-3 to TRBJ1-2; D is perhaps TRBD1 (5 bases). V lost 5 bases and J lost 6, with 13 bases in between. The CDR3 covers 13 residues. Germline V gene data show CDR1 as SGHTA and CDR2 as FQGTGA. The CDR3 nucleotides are TGTGCCAGCAGCCATTCTGGAGGGGATGGCTACACCTTC. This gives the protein CASSHSGGDGYTF. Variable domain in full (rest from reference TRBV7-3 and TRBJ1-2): GAGVSQTPSNKVTEKGKYVELRCDPISGHTALYWYRQSLGQGPEFLIYFQGTGAADDSGLPNDRFFAVRPEGSVSTLKIQRTERGDSAVYLCASSHSGGDGYTFGSGTRLTVV.

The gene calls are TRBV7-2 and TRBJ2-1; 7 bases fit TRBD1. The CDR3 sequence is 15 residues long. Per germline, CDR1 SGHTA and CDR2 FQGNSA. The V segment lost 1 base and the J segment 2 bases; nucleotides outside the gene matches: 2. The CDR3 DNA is TGTGCCAGCAGCTTAGTAGGGGGCGCCTACAATGAGCAGTTCTTC. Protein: CASSLVGGAYNEQFF. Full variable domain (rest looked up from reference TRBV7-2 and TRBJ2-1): GAGVSQSPSNKVTEKGKDVELRCDPISGHTALYWYRQSLGQGLEFLIYFQGNSAPDKSGLPSDRFSAERTGGSVSTLTIQRTQQEDSAVYLCASSLVGGAYNEQFFGPGTRLTVL.

The CDR3 DNA reads TGTGCCAGCAGTGAAAGACTAGCGGGCACCGGGGAGCTGTTTTTT. It codes for CASSERLAGTGELFF. The V gene is TRBV6-1, the J gene TRBJ2-2, with 10 bases lining up with TRBD2. The CDR3 runs 15 residues. The germline V gene encodes CDR1 MNHNS and CDR2 SASEGT. The junction had 1 base not matched to a gene; V was cut back by 2 bases and J by 4 bases.